Presented here are 26 T cell receptor beta chains from one specimen sequenced in a study of T cell responses to AZD1222 COVID-19 vaccine. Method: immunoSEQ multiplex PCR; TCRdb's copy keeps in-frame clones and lacks some. The sample yields about 140,000 clones, about 92% seen once. This sample comprised peripheral blood, obtained on day 0 of AZD1222 vaccination. These receptors were collected from an adult in good health.

A single count supports this clone. The chain employs TRBV29-1 and TRBJ2-7, with 7 bases that match TRBD1. CDR1 and CDR2 from the germline V gene are SQVTM and ANQGSEA. The CDR3 length is 14 residues. V lost 6 bases to trimming and J lost 2 bases; unmatched junction nucleotides: 10. CDR3: CSVARDSSPYEQYF. As DNA, the CDR3 is TGCAGCGTGGCCCGGGACAGTTCTCCCTACGAGCAGTACTTC.

CDR3 DNA: TGTGCCAGCAGCCTAAACCCGACAGGACCGATCCCCTACGAGCAGTACTTC. Residues: CASSLNPTGPIPYEQYF. This chain links TRBV7-2 with TRBJ2-7; D is possibly TRBD1 (6 bases). Germline loops: CDR1 SGHTA, CDR2 FQGNSA. Deletions cut 5 bases from V and 2 bases from J, with 22 bases between. CDR3 size: 17 residues. Variable domain in full (rest from reference TRBV7-2 and TRBJ2-7): GAGVSQSPSNKVTEKGKDVELRCDPISGHTALYWYRQSLGQGLEFLIYFQGNSAPDKSGLPSDRFSAERTGGSVSTLTIQRTQQEDSAVYLCASSLNPTGPIPYEQYFGPGTRLTVT.

The count of this clone is one. The chain carries TRBV27 and TRBJ1-1, with unresolved D. This CDR3 contains 13 residues. Trimming left V 3 bases short and J 2 bases short, with 7 bases between. Germline lookup yields CDR1 MNHEY and CDR2 SMNVEV (reference sequence). CDR3 residues: CASSLGLNTEAFF. The CDR3 region has the DNA TGTGCCAGCAGTTTGGGATTAAACACTGAAGCTTTCTTT.

The J gene is TRBJ2-3, the V gene TRBV6-5; D might be TRBD2 (5 bases). CDR3 length equals 14 residues. From germline, CDR1 is MNHEY and CDR2 SVGAGI. The V gene lost 6 bases and the J gene lost 0 bases, with 10 bases spanning the gap. The CDR3 DNA follows: TGTGCCAGCAGAAAAGCGGACAGCACAGATACGCAGTATTTT. It translates to CASRKADSTDTQYF.

The J gene is TRBJ2-7, the V gene TRBV5-1, with D perhaps TRBD1 (6 bases). V lost 4 bases, J lost 2 bases, and 13 bases lay in between. This CDR3 comprises 14 residues. The germline V gene has CDR1 SGHRS and CDR2 YFSETQ. As DNA, the CDR3 is TGCGCCAGCAGCCCGAAGGGGACAACCTACGAGCAGTACTTC. Its protein is CASSPKGTTYEQYF.

This clone was recorded only once. The chain couples TRBV7-8 to TRBJ2-7; TRBD2 matches at 12 bases. CDR1 is SGHVS, CDR2 FQNEAQ, per germline. V shed 2 bases, J shed 6 bases, and the junction held 20 bases outside the gene matches. CDR3 length: 20 amino acids. The CDR3 DNA is TGTGCCAGCAGCTTACGAGATAGGACTAGCGGGATCACGACAATGGGCGAGCAGTACTTC. Its protein is CASSLRDRTSGITTMGEQYF. Complete variable domain (other parts from reference TRBV7-8 and TRBJ2-7): GAGVSQSPRYKVAKRGQDVALRCDPISGHVSLFWYQQALGQGPEFLTYFQNEAQLDKSGLPSDRFFAERPEGSVSTLKIQRTQQEDSAVYLCASSLRDRTSGITTMGEQYFGPGTRLTVT.

The chain joins TRBV4-2 to TRBJ2-2; the D is unclear. CDR3 length: 15 amino acids. Between the trimmed V and J ends, which lost 5 bases and 2 bases, there was a span of 12 bases. Germline V CDR1 and CDR2: LGHNA, YNFKEQ. CDR3 loop: CASSSGLPNTGELFF. CDR3 DNA sequence: TGTGCCAGCAGCTCCGGGTTACCTAACACCGGGGAGCTGTTTTTT.

The chain is built from TRBV3-1 (or the pseudogene TRBV3-2) and TRBJ1-1; tentatively, D is TRBD1 (5 bases). Germline V CDR1 and CDR2: LGHDT, YNNKEL (reference sequence). This CDR3 is 16 amino acids long. Trimming pared 3 bases from V and 6 bases from J, leaving 20 bases between. The CDR3 protein is CASSHPGSRDFPEAFF. The CDR3 bases are TGTGCCAGCAGCCATCCTGGTAGCAGGGATTTCCCTGAAGCTTTCTTT.

J is TRBJ2-7 and V is TRBV12-3 or TRBV12-4; 8 nucleotides match TRBD2. The junction had 1 base not matched to a gene; V was cut back by 5 bases and J by 1 base. CDR3 length: 13 residues. The CDR3 here is CASSASGSYEQYF. The CDR3 DNA reads as TGTGCCAGCAGTGCTAGCGGGTCCTACGAGCAGTACTTC.

The genes are TRBV9 and TRBJ1-1; D not resolved. CDR1 and CDR2 (germline): SGDLS, YYNGEE. The ends were cut back, 1 base at V and 2 bases at J, with 9 bases in the middle. This CDR3 is built from 14 residues. CDR3 in DNA: TGTGCCAGCAGCGTAAAGCACGGCAACACTGAAGCTTTCTTT. It is translated as CASSVKHGNTEAFF.

The chain uses TRBV29-1 and TRBJ2-3; 7 nucleotides line up with TRBD2. This CDR3 comprises 13 residues. After removal of 3 bases from V and 5 bases from J, the junction contained 5 bases not matched to a gene. The germline V gene has CDR1 SQVTM and CDR2 ANQGSEA. CDR3 sequence (DNA): TGCAGCGTTGAGACGAGCGGGGTAGATACGCAGTATTTT. Protein sequence: CSVETSGVDTQYF.

The genes are TRBV6-9 and TRBJ2-7; 10 positions agree with TRBD2. This CDR3 is built from 14 residues. After removal of 6 bases from V and 5 bases from J, the junction contained 7 bases not matched to a gene. Germline V gene lookup returns CDR1 MNHGY and CDR2 SVAAGI. The CDR3 protein is CASRVLAGVNEQYF. DNA for the CDR3: TGTGCCAGCAGGGTGCTAGCGGGGGTGAACGAGCAGTACTTC.

The rearrangement joins TRBV2 to TRBJ1-2, with D maybe TRBD1 (5 bases). Trimming took 6 bases from V and 5 from J, leaving 19 bases between them. This CDR3 has 15 amino acids. CDR1 and CDR2 from the germline V gene are SNHLY and FYNNEI. The CDR3 DNA reads as TGTGCCAGCAGCCGATCGGGACCAAATAAATATGGCTACACCTTC. Its translation is CASSRSGPNKYGYTF.

On this clone: The junction does not match germline at one end; this may be a read error. The rearrangement joins TRBV2 to TRBJ1-1; 9 bases match TRBD1. This CDR3 contains 14 residues. The V gene's germline CDR1 is SNHLY and CDR2 FYNNEI. The CDR3 DNA reads TGTGCCAGCAGTGGGGACAGGGTGAAGACTGAAGCTTTCTTT. The encoded protein is CASSGDRVKTEAFF.

This clone was detected only once. V gene TRBV7-9 combines with J gene TRBJ1-1; TRBD1 aligns across 8 bases. This CDR3 spans 16 amino acids. The trim removed 2 bases at V and 4 bases at J, leaving 9 bases unmatched. The germline V gene has CDR1 SEHNR and CDR2 FQNEAQ (reference sequence). CDR3 nucleotide sequence: TGTGCCAGCAGCTTATGGACAGGGATAAGGAGCACTGAAGCTTTCTTT. Protein product: CASSLWTGIRSTEAFF.

The chain joins TRBV5-1 to TRBJ2-3, with 7 bases lining up with TRBD1. Germline values: CDR1 SGHRS, CDR2 YFSETQ. The CDR3 sequence is 17 residues long. Trimming removed 5 bases from V and 1 base from J; junction bases left unmatched: 13. The CDR3 sequence is CASSTGVGDFGTDTQYF. The DNA of the CDR3 is TGCGCCAGCAGTACAGGGGTTGGAGACTTCGGCACAGATACGCAGTATTTT.

The V call is TRBV7-9, the J call TRBJ1-2, with D tentatively TRBD1 (5 bases). In germline, CDR1 is SEHNR, CDR2 FQNEAQ (reference sequence). The CDR3 extends over 14 amino acids. Trimming took 5 bases from V and 2 from J, leaving 12 bases between them. CDR3 bases: TGTGCCAGCAGCCCGCAGACAGTGAACTATGGCTACACCTTC. This codes for CASSPQTVNYGYTF. The whole variable domain, filled in from reference TRBV7-9 and TRBJ1-2, reads DTGVSQNPRHKITKRGQNVTFRCDPISEHNRLYWYRQTLGQGPEFLTYFQNEAQLEKSRLLSDRFSAERPKGSFSTLEIQRTEQGDSAMYLCASSPQTVNYGYTFGSGTRLTVV.

The J gene is TRBJ1-3, the V gene TRBV7-9, with TRBD1 matching over 10 bases. The ends lost 2 bases at V and 4 bases at J; junction bases unmatched: 8. The V gene's germline CDR1 is SEHNR and CDR2 FQNEAQ (reference sequence). This CDR3 comprises 17 residues. CDR3 in DNA: TGTGCCAGCAGCTTACTGACAGGGGGCTTAGAAGGAAACACCATATATTTT. Translation: CASSLLTGGLEGNTIYF.

The V gene is TRBV5-1, the J gene TRBJ2-2; TRBD2 aligns across 11 bases. Germline V gives CDR1 SGHRS, CDR2 YFSETQ. This CDR3 spans 15 amino acids. The ends lost 4 bases at V and 5 bases at J; junction bases unmatched: 4. The CDR3 DNA sequence: TGCGCCAGCAGCGGTAGCGGGAGGGGGACCGGGGAGCTGTTTTTT. Translation gives CASSGSGRGTGELFF.

The rearrangement joins TRBV5-4 to TRBJ2-5, with D uncertain. The V end lost 2 bases, the J end lost 8 bases, and 7 bases lay between the germline ends. Looked up from germline, CDR1 is SGHNT and CDR2 is YYREEE (reference sequence). The CDR3 contains 11 residues. CDR3 in amino acids: CASSFGETQYF. The CDR3 bases are TGTGCCAGCAGCTTTGGGGAAACCCAGTACTTC.

The chain joins TRBV7-2 to TRBJ2-3; TRBD2 matches at 8 bases. The CDR3 loop spans 17 amino acids. Germline assignment: CDR1 SGHTA and CDR2 FQGNSA. The junction had 10 bases not matched to a gene; V was cut back by 0 bases and J by 5 bases. CDR3 residues: CASSLAPPGGYEDTQYF. DNA of the CDR3: TGTGCCAGCAGCTTAGCCCCCCCGGGGGGGTACGAAGATACGCAGTATTTT.

The rearrangement uses TRBV4-2 and TRBJ2-2; D is perhaps TRBD1 (6 bases). CDR1 LGHNA and CDR2 YNFKEQ come from the germline V gene. This CDR3 is 15 amino acids long. Trimming left V 1 base short and J 5 bases short, with 11 bases between. The CDR3, as DNA: TGTGCCAGCAGCCAAGCACAGGGAAGGACCGGGGAGCTGTTTTTT. This translates into CASSQAQGRTGELFF.

The rearrangement uses TRBV4-1 and TRBJ2-5; D remains unclear. CDR1 is MGHRA, CDR2 YSYEKL, per germline. Trimming shortened V by 6 bases and J by 5 bases, and 13 bases separated the two germline ends. There are 13 residues in the CDR3. The CDR3 spells CASSPGGRETQYF. The CDR3 region has the DNA TGCGCCAGCAGTCCCGGCGGTAGGGAGACCCAGTACTTC.

This clone was picked up one time. The V call is TRBV6-5, the J call TRBJ1-4, with TRBD1 as a possible D gene (6 bases). Trimming left V 0 bases short and J 7 bases short, with 12 bases between. Per the germline V gene, CDR1 is MNHEY and CDR2 is SVGAGI. The CDR3 is 15 residues long. This CDR3 is CASSYSAGAGEKLFF. CDR3 DNA sequence: TGTGCCAGCAGTTACTCGGCGGGGGCTGGTGAAAAACTGTTTTTT.

This chain connects TRBV5-1 to TRBJ2-1; D is perhaps TRBD2 (5 bases). Germline CDR1 and CDR2: SGHRS and YFSETQ. The germline V and J ends were trimmed by 3 bases and 3 bases, with 13 bases remaining between them. The CDR3 consists of 15 residues. Written as DNA, the CDR3 is TGCGCCAGCAGCTCCTTGAGGGAGCTCTACAATGAGCAGTTCTTC. Translated, it gives CASSSLRELYNEQFF.

J is TRBJ1-3 and V is TRBV6-2 or TRBV6-3; D remains ambiguous. The germline V gene encodes CDR1 MNHEY and CDR2 SVGEGT. This CDR3 contains 17 residues. V shed 0 bases and J shed 0 bases, with 12 bases lying between them. The CDR3 sequence: CASSYSLKLSSGNTIYF. The CDR3 coding sequence is TGTGCCAGCAGTTACTCGTTAAAGCTCAGCTCTGGAAACACCATATATTTT.